These 22 T cell receptor beta chains were sequenced from one sample in a study of T cell responses to AZD1222 COVID-19 vaccine. The protocol was immunoSEQ multiplex PCR, while the TCRdb copy is restricted to in-frame clones and leaves out a portion. This sample carries 120,000 to 150,000 clones, roughly 91% of them seen once, and the ten largest clones take 1.4%. The source was peripheral blood, collected on day 0 of AZD1222 vaccination. The receptors derive from an adult in good health.

On this clone itself: Other DNA sequences in this specimen translate into the identical CDR3. V usage is TRBV2 and J usage is TRBJ1-4; 8 positions match TRBD1. The CDR3 runs to 15 residues. Germline V gives CDR1 SNHLY, CDR2 FYNNEI. Trimming removed 0 bases from V and 7 bases from J; junction bases left unmatched: 4. The CDR3 DNA reads as TGTGCCAGCAGTGAAGCAGGGACAGGAGGTGAAAAACTGTTTTTT. Protein sequence: CASSEAGTGGEKLFF.

The CDR3 sequence is CASSVGGTTTNEQFF. DNA for the CDR3: TGTGCCAGCAGCGTAGGGGGGACTACCACCAATGAGCAGTTCTTC. This chain connects TRBV9 to TRBJ2-1; 7 bases match TRBD2. The CDR3 length is 15 residues. Germline CDR1 SGDLS, CDR2 YYNGEE. The V segment lost 0 bases and the J segment 6 bases; nucleotides outside the gene matches: 6.

This chain connects TRBV16 to TRBJ1-2; D gene ambiguous. The V end lost 3 bases, the J end lost 7 bases, and 21 bases lay between the germline ends. CDR3 length equals 16 residues. CDR1 is KGHSY and CDR2 is FQNENV in the germline V gene. The CDR3 bases are TGTGCCAGCAGCCACCAATCGGATTCGGTGTTAGGTGGCTACACCTTC. Residues: CASSHQSDSVLGGYTF.

This chain links TRBV9 with TRBJ1-3; D not certain. Trimming took 4 bases from V and 2 from J, leaving 7 bases between them. This CDR3 comprises 13 residues. Per germline, CDR1 SGDLS and CDR2 YYNGEE. The CDR3 loop is CASSSAPGNTIYF. The DNA of the CDR3 is TGTGCCAGCAGCTCGGCCCCTGGAAACACCATATATTTT.

The chain recombines TRBV18 with TRBJ1-5, with D tentatively TRBD1 (5 bases). Germline CDR1 is KGHSH and CDR2 is LQKENI. This CDR3 contains 16 residues. Trimming cost V 1 base and J 7 bases, with 17 bases left between them. CDR3 protein: CASSPLGHSRGQPQHF. The CDR3 nucleotides are TGTGCCAGCTCACCACTCGGGCATTCCCGGGGGCAGCCCCAGCATTTT. Using reference TRBV18 and TRBJ1-5 for the parts outside the CDR3, the full variable domain is NAGVMQNPRHLVRRRGQEARLRCSPMKGHSHVYWYRQLPEEGLKFMVYLQKENIIDESGMPKERFSAEFPKEGPSILRIQQVVRGDSAAYFCASSPLGHSRGQPQHFGDGTRLSIL.

This chain uses TRBV18 with TRBJ1-5; D is perhaps TRBD1 (6 bases). V was shortened by 3 bases and J by 1 base, with 13 bases between the two germline ends. Germline V gene data show CDR1 as KGHSH and CDR2 as LQKENI. The CDR3 contains 16 residues. The CDR3 region has the DNA TGTGCCAGCTCACCTTTAGGGGGGGGGAGCAATCAGCCCCAGCATTTT. Amino acids: CASSPLGGGSNQPQHF.

The chain has TRBV5-5 and TRBJ2-7; weak D call: TRBD1 (5 bases). V lost 5 bases to trimming and J lost 4 bases, with 16 bases between them. This CDR3 is 14 amino acids long. Germline CDR1 and CDR2: SGHKS and YYEKEE (reference sequence). The CDR3 region has the DNA TGTGCCAGCAGTTCGGCCCCGACAGTTTACGAGCAGTACTTC. Its translation: CASSSAPTVYEQYF.

The CDR3 DNA sequence: TGTGCCATCACCCCCAATAACTCTGGAAACACCATATATTTT. Translated, it gives CAITPNNSGNTIYF. V is TRBV10-3 and J is TRBJ1-3, with D unresolved. V was pared by 7 bases and J by 0 bases, with 10 bases between. From germline, CDR1 is ENHRY and CDR2 SYGVKD. The CDR3 contains 14 residues.

Here the CDR3 DNA reads TGCGCCAGCAGCCTGGGGACAGTCAATCAGCCCCAGCATTTT. Translated: CASSLGTVNQPQHF. J is TRBJ1-5 and V is TRBV4-3, with TRBD1 matching 7 bases. Per the germline V gene, CDR1 is LGHNA and CDR2 is YSLEER. The V and J ends lost 4 bases and 3 bases, in that order; junction bases with no gene match: 3. The CDR3 totals 14 residues.

The chain links TRBV7-9 to TRBJ2-7; 7 bases agree with TRBD1. Germline V gene lookup returns CDR1 SEHNR and CDR2 FQNEAQ (reference sequence). The CDR3 sequence is 14 residues long. Trimming cost V 5 bases and J 6 bases; bases outside gene matches: 10. CDR3 in DNA: TGTGCCAGCAGCGCCTTAACAGGGGCGGGCGAGCAGTACTTC. Translated, it gives CASSALTGAGEQYF.

The chain combines TRBV27 with TRBJ1-1; D gene unclear. The CDR3 extends over 14 amino acids. The germline V gene has CDR1 MNHEY and CDR2 SMNVEV (reference sequence). Trimming cost V 2 bases and J 3 bases, with 10 bases left between them. CDR3 nucleotide sequence: TGTGCCAGCAGTTTAGCGGGGAGGGACACTGAAGCTTTCTTT. Translation gives CASSLAGRDTEAFF.

The chain carries TRBV12-1 and TRBJ1-2; the table's D call TRBD1 went unverified against the DNA. TRBV12-1 has pseudogene status. The CDR3 sequence is 15 residues long. Here the CDR3 DNA reads TGTGCCAGAGTACGCTTACAGGGGGACTTCTATGGCTACACCTTC. It codes for CARVRLQGDFYGYTF.

CDR3 in DNA: TGTGCCAGCAGCTTAGACGGAACCCGAGGGGAAAAACTGTTTTTT. It encodes CASSLDGTRGEKLFF. The chain combines TRBV7-9 with TRBJ1-4; D remains unclear. The CDR3 has 15 residues. The V end was cut by 1 base, the J end by 8 bases, with 14 bases between. Germline V gene data show CDR1 as SEHNR and CDR2 as FQNEAQ (reference sequence).

This clone showed up just a few times. The genes are TRBV27 and TRBJ2-6, with D tentatively TRBD1 (6 bases). Per germline, CDR1 MNHEY and CDR2 SMNVEV (reference sequence). This CDR3 contains 15 residues. V was trimmed by 6 bases and J by 1 base, leaving 10 bases between them. DNA of the CDR3: TGTGCCAGCAGCACAGGGTGGTCTGGGGCCAACGTCCTGACTTTC. Its translation is CASSTGWSGANVLTF.

The chain has TRBV15 and TRBJ2-5, with TRBD2 matching 10 bases. V dropped 4 bases and J dropped 4; count of bases not matched to a gene: 3. Germline CDR1 is LNHNV and CDR2 is YYDKDF (reference sequence). The CDR3 is made up of 14 amino acids. The CDR3 reads CATSKTSGVETQYF. In nucleotides, the CDR3 is TGTGCCACCAGCAAAACTAGCGGGGTAGAGACCCAGTACTTC.

V and J are TRBV9 and TRBJ2-1; 9 bases line up with TRBD2. Trimming cost V 1 base and J 0 bases; bases outside gene matches: 2. Germline assignment: CDR1 SGDLS and CDR2 YYNGEE. The CDR3 length is 16 residues. CDR3 bases: TGTGCCAGCAGCGTAAGCGGGAGGAACTCCTACAATGAGCAGTTCTTC. Translating gives CASSVSGRNSYNEQFF.

This chain links TRBV25-1 with TRBJ2-1; possible D gene TRBD2, 6 bases. The germline V gene has CDR1 MGHDK and CDR2 SYGVNS. The germline V and J ends were trimmed by 2 bases and 8 bases, with 10 bases remaining between them. The CDR3 is made up of 13 amino acids. The CDR3: CASSEGGRHEQFF. CDR3 DNA: TGTGCCAGCAGTGAAGGGGGGAGGCATGAGCAGTTCTTC.

This chain connects TRBV5-1 to TRBJ2-5; 9 bases map to TRBD1. J lost 1 base, V lost 0 bases, and 4 bases had no gene match. Germline CDR1 and CDR2: SGHRS and YFSETQ. CDR3 length: 16 amino acids. DNA for the CDR3: TGCGCCAGCAGCTTGGCAGGACAGGGGTCCCAAGAGACCCAGTACTTC. Amino acid sequence: CASSLAGQGSQETQYF. The variable domain in full, completed from reference TRBV5-1 and TRBJ2-5, reads KAGVTQTPRYLIKTRGQQVTLSCSPISGHRSVSWYQQTPGQGLQFLFEYFSETQRNKGNFPGRFSGRQFSNSRSEMNVSTLELGDSALYLCASSLAGQGSQETQYFGPGTRLLVL.

CDR3 in amino acids: CASSPSPGPMHSPLHF. CDR3 sequence (DNA): TGTGCCAGCTCACCGAGCCCAGGACCCATGCATTCACCCCTCCACTTT. The chain links TRBV18 to TRBJ1-6; D gene unclear. Germline CDR1 and CDR2: KGHSH and LQKENI. Trimming took 3 bases from V and 8 from J, leaving 17 bases between them. This CDR3 is built from 16 residues.

This chain joins TRBV29-1 and TRBJ1-2; the D is unclear. This CDR3 has 12 amino acids. V was clipped by 4 bases and J by 2 bases, with 8 bases between them. CDR1 is SQVTM, CDR2 ANQGSEA, per germline. The CDR3 is CSVVAQNYGYTF. DNA for the CDR3: TGCAGCGTTGTAGCACAGAACTATGGCTACACCTTC. Based on the CDR3 plus reference TRBV29-1 and TRBJ1-2, the full variable domain is SAVISQKPSRDICQRGTSLTIQCQVDSQVTMMFWYRQQPGQSLTLIATANQGSEATYESGFVIDKFPISRPNLTFSTLTVSNMSPEDSSIYLCSVVAQNYGYTFGSGTRLTVV.

The chain couples TRBV7-3 to TRBJ2-3, with D possibly matching TRBD2 (5 bases). CDR1 is SGHTA and CDR2 is FQGTGA in the germline V gene. The length of the CDR3 is 15 residues. V shed 8 bases and J shed 2 bases, with 17 bases lying between them. The DNA of the CDR3 is TGTGCCAGCTCCCGGGAACCCCAGAACACAGATACGCAGTATTTT. Translation gives CASSREPQNTDTQYF.

This chain's CDR3 is CASRRDRAEAFF. DNA of the CDR3: TGTGCCAGCAGAAGGGACAGGGCTGAAGCTTTCTTT. The chain carries TRBV2 and TRBJ1-1, with TRBD1 matching 9 bases. Unmatched junction bases numbered 2, after V lost 6 bases and J lost 6 bases. Germline loops: CDR1 SNHLY, CDR2 FYNNEI. The CDR3 spans 12 residues.